This passage covers 8 T cell receptor beta chains from one sample sequenced in a study of Graves' ophthalmopathy and Graves' hyperthyroidism. The authors amplified TCR beta CDR3 regions, and they did so from RNA transcripts for repertoire sequencing. HTBI primers served in a first-round RT-PCR, which a second-round multiplex PCR followed. One entry per CDR3 protein, called by TCRdb with MiXCR from the multiplex PCR reads. The sample includes 560,000 or so distinct CDR3 sequences, less than 45% of them seen just once. Source material: peripheral blood or thyroid tissue (not recorded which). The receptors derive from an adult man with Graves' hyperthyroidism.

For this clonotype: A much larger clonotype is one base distant, so this may be a read error. The J gene is TRBJ1-6, the V gene TRBV2; D gene uncertain. The CDR3 extends over 18 amino acids. V lost 5 bases, J lost 6 bases, and 23 bases lay in between. Germline assignment: CDR1 SNHLY and CDR2 FYNNEI. The CDR3 region is CASSSRQAATGRNSPLHF. DNA for the CDR3: TGTGCCAGCAGTTCACGCCAAGCAGCGACCGGACGTAATTCACCCCTCCACTTT.

The rearrangement uses TRBV10-3 and TRBJ1-5, with D tentatively TRBD1 (5 bases). The CDR3 length is 15 residues. V was trimmed by 10 bases and J by 11 bases, leaving 27 bases between them. Germline-derived CDR1 and CDR2 are ENHRY and SYGVKD. As DNA, the CDR3 is TGTGCCAGCTCCGGAAATCGGGGGGTGGCAGAGACCCAGCATTTT. Its translation: CASSGNRGVAETQHF.

This clonotype appeared a few times. The gene calls are TRBV24-1 and TRBJ2-2, with D possibly being TRBD1 (6 bases). Trimming shortened V by 2 bases and J by 2 bases, and 14 bases separated the two germline ends. The length of the CDR3 is 17 residues. Germline V lookup: CDR1 KGHDR, CDR2 SFDVKD. The CDR3 protein is CATSDSPTGINTGELFF. The CDR3 nucleotides are TGTGCCACCAGTGATTCCCCGACAGGCATAAACACCGGGGAGCTGTTTTTT.

Only a few counts were recorded for this clonotype. J is TRBJ2-3 and V is TRBV6-1, with 10 bases identical to TRBD2. CDR3 length: 13 residues. CDR1 is MNHNS, CDR2 SASEGT, per germline. J was trimmed by 4 bases and V by 8 bases; bases with no gene match: 3. CDR3 in amino acids: CASVLAGADTQYF. In nucleotides, the CDR3 is TGTGCCAGCGTTCTAGCGGGGGCAGATACGCAGTATTTT.

About this clonotype: This may arise from a read error, as a much more abundant clone is one base away. The rearrangement uses TRBV12-3 or TRBV12-4 and TRBJ1-2; D is undetermined. The CDR3 sequence is 13 residues long. V was cut by 8 bases and J by 8 bases, with 18 bases left in between. CDR3 protein: CASGSAHWQGYTF. The CDR3 coding sequence is TGTGCCAGCGGTTCGGCACACTGGCAGGGCTACACCTTC.

The chain links TRBV20-1 to TRBJ2-5; no reliable D call. The CDR3 extends over 14 amino acids. Trimming shortened V by 5 bases and J by 2 bases, and 15 bases separated the two germline ends. CDR1 and CDR2 from the germline V gene are DFQATT and SNEGSKA (reference sequence). CDR3 sequence: CSAHPGRTQETQYF. The CDR3 DNA is TGCAGTGCTCATCCTGGACGGACGCAAGAGACCCAGTACTTC.

This clonotype has at least ten counts. The CDR3 sequence is CASREGREKLFF. CDR3 in DNA: TGTGCCTCCCGGGAGGGACGAGAGAAACTGTTTTTT. V and J are TRBV6-5 and TRBJ1-4, with a weak D call TRBD1 (5 bases). V was pared by 11 bases and J by 11 bases, with 18 bases between. The germline CDR1 and CDR2 sequences are MNHEY and SVGAGI. CDR3 length: 12 residues.

About this clonotype: This CDR3 fails to terminate in the conserved phenylalanine or tryptophan, so it likely reflects a read error. This chain's CDR3 is CAISESGITVNTEAFL. DNA for the CDR3: TGTGCCATCAGCGAGTCGGGGATTACGGTGAACACTGAAGCTTTCCTT. The chain recombines TRBV10-3 with TRBJ1-1; no clear D. The CDR3 runs to 16 residues. Germline CDR1 is ENHRY and CDR2 is SYGVKD.